The TCR beta chain under discussion was sequenced for a study of T-cell reconstitution after alpha-beta-depleted transplantation in children. Unique molecular identifiers were incorporated when the TCRbeta library was constructed. MiXCR, applied by TCRdb to the PCR reads, yields one record per CDR3 protein. The repertoire holds tens of thousands of distinct CDR3 sequences, about 6.8% seen once, with roughly 30% in the top ten. Germline V gene data show CDR1 as SGHRS and CDR2 as YFSETQ. The CDR3 is 11 residues long. V lost 4 bases and J 3 bases, leaving 4 bases between the germline ends. Study conclusions and caveats: Two months or so post-transplant, alpha-beta T cells reportedly derived from several hundred expanded graft clones. A year post-transplant, T-cell counts and diversity derived mostly from newly produced T cells. High day-60 TCRbeta diversity in some patients came from surviving recipient T cells and thymic progenitors.

In its sample, this clonotype ranks as medium-sized. What it binds is unknown. J is TRBJ2-5 and V is TRBV5-1; D not resolved. The clonotype originates from a child younger than two who had a stem cell transplant for acute myeloid leukemia, so the T cells may come from the graft donor. The sequenced sample was peripheral blood, obtained 60 days after TCRalphabeta/CD19-depleted stem cell transplant. The CDR3 DNA sequence: TGCGCCAGCAGCGTTGAAGAGACCCAGTACTTC. Protein: CASSVEETQYF.